These 3 T cell receptor beta chains share one sample of origin, sequenced in a study of T cells in Graves' hyperthyroidism and ophthalmopathy (dated by TCRdb to about 2019). Libraries were constructed by multiplex PCR. The sequencer was an Illumina HiSeq 2000. Amplification of TCR beta CDR3 regions was carried out from RNA transcripts. The TCR CDR3 was subjected to a first round of RT-PCR using the HTBI primer set and the Qiagen OneStep RT-PCR kit. TCRdb reprocessed the public reads (quality trimming at Q25 with fastp, clone calling with MiXCR) and kept in-frame beta chains. Entries that share a CDR3 protein sequence are merged under the most common genes and DNA. This sample gives 640,000 or so distinct CDR3 sequences in total; 14% to 15% of them show up just once. Together, the top ten hold about 4% of the sample. The sequencing input was blood. The source is a woman in her forties with Graves' ophthalmopathy.

This clonotype was seen at least ten times. This chain uses TRBV2 with TRBJ2-2, with 7 bases matching TRBD1. Looked up from germline, CDR1 is SNHLY and CDR2 is FYNNEI. The CDR3 runs to 13 residues. Trimming at V came to 5 bases and at J to 7 bases, leaving 4 bases not matched to a gene. The DNA of the CDR3 is TGTGCCAGCAGTACAGGGGAGATCGGGGAGCTGTTTTTT. This gives the protein CASSTGEIGELFF. Supplemented by reference TRBV2 and TRBJ2-2, the full variable domain reads EPEVTQTPSHQVTQMGQEVILRCVPISNHLYFYWYRQILGQKVEFLVSFYNNEISEKSEIFDDQFSVERPDGSNFTLKIRSTKLEDSAMYFCASSTGEIGELFFGEGSRLTVL.

V and J are TRBV6-2 or TRBV6-3 and TRBJ1-4, with D tentatively TRBD1 (5 bases). CDR1 MNHEY and CDR2 SVGEGT come from the germline V gene. V dropped 2 bases and J dropped 0 bases, with 16 bases sitting between them. The CDR3 consists of 18 residues. The CDR3 sequence is CASSYTRGELATNEKLFF. In nucleotides, the CDR3 is TGTGCCAGCAGTTACACGAGGGGAGAGCTCGCAACTAATGAAAAACTGTTTTTT.

At least ten counts were recorded for this clonotype. This may be a read error, as it is one base from a much larger clone. This chain connects TRBV12-5 to TRBJ2-5; possibly TRBD1 or TRBD2 for D (6 bases each). V was pared by 7 bases and J by 5 bases, with 17 bases between. CDR3 length: 14 amino acids. Per germline, CDR1 LGHNT and CDR2 FRNRAP. CDR3 sequence reads: CASARGGSWETQYF. The CDR3 bases are TGTGCTAGTGCCCGAGGGGGGAGTTGGGAGACCCAGTACTTC.